This TCR beta chain appears in the sequencing data of a study of spatial heterogeneity in lung cancer. Study details: Where they were available, follow-up PBMC samples were sequenced, at a median of about 2 years after resection. The average count in raw reads for each unique TCR and UMI combination exceeded eight appearances.

This clonotype came up a few times. Time point noted: blood at routine non-recurrence follow-up after resection. Without sorting, whole RNA was sequenced from tumor, nontumor lung or frozen PBMC. All TCR cDNA molecules were individually tagged with a unique molecular identifier. A single record per CDR3 protein comes from TCRdb applying MiXCR to the 5' RACE reads. The sample has about 87,000 distinct CDR3 sequences, around 19% seen once. The V segment lost 10 bases and the J segment 4 bases; nucleotides outside the gene matches: 6. CDR3 length: 12 amino acids. From germline, CDR1 is LNHDA and CDR2 SQIVND (reference sequence).

This chain connects TRBV19 to TRBJ1-2, with 7 nucleotides matching TRBD1. This receptor was identified in a male donor with early-stage non-small cell lung cancer. The specimen was PBMCs, collected at follow-up. DNA for the CDR3: TGTGCCACCGCGGGACAGACCTATGGCTACACCTTC. Its protein is CATAGQTYGYTF.